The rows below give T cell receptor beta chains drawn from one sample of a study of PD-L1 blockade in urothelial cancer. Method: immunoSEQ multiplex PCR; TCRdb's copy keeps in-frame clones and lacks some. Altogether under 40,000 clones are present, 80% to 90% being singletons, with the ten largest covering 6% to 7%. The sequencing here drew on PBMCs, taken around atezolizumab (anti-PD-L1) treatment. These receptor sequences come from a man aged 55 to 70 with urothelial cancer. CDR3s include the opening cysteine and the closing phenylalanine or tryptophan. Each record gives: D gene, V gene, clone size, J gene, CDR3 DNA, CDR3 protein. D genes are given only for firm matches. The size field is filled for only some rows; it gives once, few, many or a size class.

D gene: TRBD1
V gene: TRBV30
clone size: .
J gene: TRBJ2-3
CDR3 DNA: TGTGCCTGGAGTCTCGGACAGGGAGATACGCAGTATTTT
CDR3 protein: CAWSLGQGDTQYF

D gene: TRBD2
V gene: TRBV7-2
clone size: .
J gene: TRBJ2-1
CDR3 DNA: TGTGCCAGCAGCTTAGCGCCCGGGACTAGCGGCGGGGAGCAGTTCTTC
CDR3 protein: CASSLAPGTSGGEQFF

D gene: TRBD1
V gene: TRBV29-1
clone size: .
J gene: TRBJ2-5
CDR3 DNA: TGCAGCGCGGGACAGGGGTGGCCTGGGAACCAAGAGACCCAGTACTTC
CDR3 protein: CSAGQGWPGNQETQYF

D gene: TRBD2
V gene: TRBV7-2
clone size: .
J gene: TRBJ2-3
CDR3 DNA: TGTGCCAGCAGCTGGCCGTGGGAGGGTACAGATACGCAGTATTTT
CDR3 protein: CASSWPWEGTDTQYF

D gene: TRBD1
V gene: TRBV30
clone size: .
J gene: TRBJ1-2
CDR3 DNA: TGTGCCTGGATCAAACAGGGGCTGAACTATGGCTACACCTTC
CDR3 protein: CAWIKQGLNYGYTF

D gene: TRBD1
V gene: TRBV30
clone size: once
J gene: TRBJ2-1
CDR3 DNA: TGTGCCTGGAGTGTACAGGGGGCCTACGATGAGCAGTTCTTC
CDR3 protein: CAWSVQGAYDEQFF

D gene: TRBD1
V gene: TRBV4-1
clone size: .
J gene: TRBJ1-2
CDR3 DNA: TGCGCCAGCCGAAGACAGGGAGCAACCTATGGCTACACCTTC
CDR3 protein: CASRRQGATYGYTF

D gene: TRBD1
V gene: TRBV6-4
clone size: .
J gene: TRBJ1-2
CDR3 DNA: TGTGCCAGCAGTGACTCGGAGACAGGGGTTGGCTACACCTTC
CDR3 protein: CASSDSETGVGYTF

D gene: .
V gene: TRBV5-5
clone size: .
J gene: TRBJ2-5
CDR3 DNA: TGTGCCAGCAGCTCGCATCCCGGGCAAGAGGAGGGCCAGTACTTC
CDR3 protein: CASSSHPGQEEGQYF

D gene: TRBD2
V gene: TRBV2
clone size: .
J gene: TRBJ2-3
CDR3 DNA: TGTGCCAGCAGTGAAGCGGGGGGGAGCACAGATACGCAGTATTTT
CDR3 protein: CASSEAGGSTDTQYF

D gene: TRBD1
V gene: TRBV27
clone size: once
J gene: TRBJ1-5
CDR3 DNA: TGTGCCAGCAGTTGGACAGGGGACCAGCCCCAGCATTTT
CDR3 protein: CASSWTGDQPQHF

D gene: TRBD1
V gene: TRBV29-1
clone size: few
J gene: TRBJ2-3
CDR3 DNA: TGCAGCGTTGATAAACAGGGGTTGGTTACGCAGTATTTT
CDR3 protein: CSVDKQGLVTQYF

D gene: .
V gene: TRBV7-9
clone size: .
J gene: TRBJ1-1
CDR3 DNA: TGTGCCAGCAGCCCGCGACAGAGGAACACTGAAGCTTTCTTT
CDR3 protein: CASSPRQRNTEAFF

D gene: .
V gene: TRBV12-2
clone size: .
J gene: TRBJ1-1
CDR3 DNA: TGTGTTGTATTGGGGACAGAGAACACTGAAGCTTTCTTT
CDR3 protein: CVVLGTENTEAFF

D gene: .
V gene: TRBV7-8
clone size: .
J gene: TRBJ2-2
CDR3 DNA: TGTGCCAGCAGCTTTCAGCGACGAATCTCCGGGGAGCTGTTTTTT
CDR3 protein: CASSFQRRISGELFF

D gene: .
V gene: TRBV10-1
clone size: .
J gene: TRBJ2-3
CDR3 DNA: TGCGCCAGCAGCTTTAACCGCGAGTCGGCGCAGTATTTT
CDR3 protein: CASSFNRESAQYF

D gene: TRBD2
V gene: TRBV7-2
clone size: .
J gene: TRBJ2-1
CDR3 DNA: TGTGCCAGCAGCACCGGACTAGCGGGGCTACGGGGTGAGCAGTTCTTC
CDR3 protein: CASSTGLAGLRGEQFF

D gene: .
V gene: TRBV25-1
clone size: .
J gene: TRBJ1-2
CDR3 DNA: TGTGCCAGCAGTGAATCAGGGTTTTTAAGCTATGGCTACACCTTC
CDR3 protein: CASSESGFLSYGYTF

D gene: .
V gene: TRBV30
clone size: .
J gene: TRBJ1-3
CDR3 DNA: TGTGCCTGGAGCCTTAAAAGGGGATCTGGAAACACCATATATTTT
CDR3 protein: CAWSLKRGSGNTIYF

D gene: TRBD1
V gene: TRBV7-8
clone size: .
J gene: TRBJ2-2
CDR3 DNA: TGTGCCAGCAGCACACACAGGGGGCGCCCCACCGGGGAGCTGTTTTTT
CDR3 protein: CASSTHRGRPTGELFF

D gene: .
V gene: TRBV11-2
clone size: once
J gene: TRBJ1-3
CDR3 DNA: TGTGCCAGCAGCCCTACCTGGGGGCGCTCCCCCACCATATATTTT
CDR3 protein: CASSPTWGRSPTIYF

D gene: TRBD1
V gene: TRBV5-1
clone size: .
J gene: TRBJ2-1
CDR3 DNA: TGCGCCAGCAGCAGATCGACAGGGGGCCTGAATGAGCAGTTCTTC
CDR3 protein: CASSRSTGGLNEQFF

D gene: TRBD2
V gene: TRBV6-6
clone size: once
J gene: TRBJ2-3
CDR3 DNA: TGTGCCAGCAGAGGTAGCGGGAATACGCAGTATTTT
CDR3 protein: CASRGSGNTQYF

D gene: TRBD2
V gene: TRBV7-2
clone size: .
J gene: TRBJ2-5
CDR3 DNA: TGTGCCAGCAGCAAAGTAGCGGGGGAGAAAGAGACCCAGTACTTC
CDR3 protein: CASSKVAGEKETQYF

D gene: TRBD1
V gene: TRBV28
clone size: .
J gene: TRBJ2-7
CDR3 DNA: TGTGCCAGCAGTCCTCGGGACAGTGTGGGGCTCGAGCAGTACTTC
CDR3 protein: CASSPRDSVGLEQYF

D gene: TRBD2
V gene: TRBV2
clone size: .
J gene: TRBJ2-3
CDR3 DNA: TGTGCCAGCACCGCGGGACTAGGGACCACAGATACGCAGTATTTT
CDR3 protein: CASTAGLGTTDTQYF

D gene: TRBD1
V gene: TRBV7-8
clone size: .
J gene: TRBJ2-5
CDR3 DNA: TGTGCCAGCAGCTCGAACAGGGGCCCCCAGGAGACCCAGTACTTC
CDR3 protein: CASSSNRGPQETQYF

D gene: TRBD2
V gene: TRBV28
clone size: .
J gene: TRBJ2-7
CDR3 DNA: TGTGCCAGCAGTTTACCGGGACTAGCGGGGGGGGGCTACGAGCAGTACTTC
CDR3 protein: CASSLPGLAGGGYEQYF

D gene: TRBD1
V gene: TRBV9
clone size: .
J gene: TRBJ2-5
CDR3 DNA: TGTGCCAGCAGCGCGGCCGGGACAGCTGGGAAGACCCAGTACTTC
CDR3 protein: CASSAAGTAGKTQYF

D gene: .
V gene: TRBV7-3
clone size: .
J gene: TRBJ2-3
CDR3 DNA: TGTGCCAGCAGCCGGGGGGCGGGGGGCACAGATACGCAGTATTTT
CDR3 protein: CASSRGAGGTDTQYF

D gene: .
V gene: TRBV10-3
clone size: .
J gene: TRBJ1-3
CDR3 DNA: TGTGCCATCAGTGAGTCATTGACACGGTCCCTCTCTGGAAACACCATATATTTT
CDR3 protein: CAISESLTRSLSGNTIYF

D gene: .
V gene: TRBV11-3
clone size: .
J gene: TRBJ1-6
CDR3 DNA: TGTGCCAGCAGCTTGGGGGCGGTGGATTCACCCCTCCACTTT
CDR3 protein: CASSLGAVDSPLHF

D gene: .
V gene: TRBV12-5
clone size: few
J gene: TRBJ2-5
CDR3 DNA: TGTGCTAGTGGCAAAGGACTGACCGGTCAAGAGACCCAGTACTTC
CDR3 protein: CASGKGLTGQETQYF

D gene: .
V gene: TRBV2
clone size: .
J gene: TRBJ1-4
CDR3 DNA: TGTGCCAGCAGTGTGGGGGGATTTAATGAAAAACTGTTTTTT
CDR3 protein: CASSVGGFNEKLFF

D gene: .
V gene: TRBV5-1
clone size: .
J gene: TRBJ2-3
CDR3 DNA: TGCGCCAGCAGCTTCGGGAGTCAGGATACGCAGTATTTT
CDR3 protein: CASSFGSQDTQYF

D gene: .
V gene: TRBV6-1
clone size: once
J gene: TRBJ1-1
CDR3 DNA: TGTGCCAGCAGTGAACCCTTAAGTGGGGCGGACACTGAAGCTTTCTTT
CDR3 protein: CASSEPLSGADTEAFF

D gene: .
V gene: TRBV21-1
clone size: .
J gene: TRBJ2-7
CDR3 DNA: TGTGCCAGCAGCAAAGGTTACAACGAGCAGTACTTC
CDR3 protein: CASSKGYNEQYF

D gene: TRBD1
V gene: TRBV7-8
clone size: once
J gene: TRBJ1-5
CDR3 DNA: TGTGCCAGCAGCTTCTCGACAGGGTTAAATCAGCCCCAGCATTTT
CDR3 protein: CASSFSTGLNQPQHF

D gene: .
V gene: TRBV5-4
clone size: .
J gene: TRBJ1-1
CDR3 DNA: TGTGCCAGCAGCTTGTTCAACAGGAACACTGAAGCTTTCTTT
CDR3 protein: CASSLFNRNTEAFF

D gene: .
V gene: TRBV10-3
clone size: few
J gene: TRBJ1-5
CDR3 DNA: TGTGCCATCAGTGACAGTTCTCAGCCCCAGCATTTT
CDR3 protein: CAISDSSQPQHF

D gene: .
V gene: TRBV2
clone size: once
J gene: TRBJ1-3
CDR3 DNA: TGTGCCAGCATGGGGACACACTCTGGAAACACCATATATTTT
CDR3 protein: CASMGTHSGNTIYF

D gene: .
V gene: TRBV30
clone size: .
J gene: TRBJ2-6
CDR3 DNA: TGTGCCTTTTCCCGGGTCCCCGTGGTCTCTGGGGCCAACGTCCTGACTTTC
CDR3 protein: CAFSRVPVVSGANVLTF

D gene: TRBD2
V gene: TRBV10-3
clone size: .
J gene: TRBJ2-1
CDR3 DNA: TGTGCCATCAGTGTATACAGCGGGGGGGTGAAGGGTGAGCAGTTCTTC
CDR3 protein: CAISVYSGGVKGEQFF

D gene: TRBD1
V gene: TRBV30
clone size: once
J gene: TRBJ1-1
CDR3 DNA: TGTGCCTGGAGTGTAGGGACAGGGGCGAACACTGAAGCTTTCTTT
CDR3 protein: CAWSVGTGANTEAFF

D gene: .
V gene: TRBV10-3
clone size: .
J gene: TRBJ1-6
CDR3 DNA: TGTGCCATCAGTGGGCGACAGGAGAGTTCACCCCTCCACTTT
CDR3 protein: CAISGRQESSPLHF

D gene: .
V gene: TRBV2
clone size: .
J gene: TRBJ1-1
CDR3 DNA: TGTGCCAGCAGGTTCCGGGTCGGGAACACTGAAGCTTTCTTT
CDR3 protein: CASRFRVGNTEAFF

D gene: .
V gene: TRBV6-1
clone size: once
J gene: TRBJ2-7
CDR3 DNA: TGTGCCAGCAGCCGGGACACCAATACCTACGAGCAGTACTTC
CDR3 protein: CASSRDTNTYEQYF